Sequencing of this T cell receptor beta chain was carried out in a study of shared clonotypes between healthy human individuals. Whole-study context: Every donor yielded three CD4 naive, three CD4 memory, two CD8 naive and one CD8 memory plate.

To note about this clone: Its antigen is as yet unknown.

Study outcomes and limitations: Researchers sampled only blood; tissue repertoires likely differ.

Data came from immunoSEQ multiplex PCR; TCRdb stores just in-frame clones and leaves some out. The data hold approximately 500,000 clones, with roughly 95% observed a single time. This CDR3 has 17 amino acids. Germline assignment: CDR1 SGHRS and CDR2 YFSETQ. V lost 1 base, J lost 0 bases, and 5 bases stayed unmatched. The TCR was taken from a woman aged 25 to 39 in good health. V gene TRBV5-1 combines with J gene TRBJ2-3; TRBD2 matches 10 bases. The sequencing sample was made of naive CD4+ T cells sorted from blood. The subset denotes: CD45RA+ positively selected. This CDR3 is CASSLLGLATSTDTQYF. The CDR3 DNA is TGCGCCAGCAGCTTGCTGGGACTAGCGACTAGCACAGATACGCAGTATTTT.